A single sample is the source of the 30 T cell receptor beta chains below, sequenced in a study of T cell repertoires in cytomegalovirus infection. A single record per CDR3 protein comes from TCRdb applying MiXCR to the reads. The profile shows around 630,000 distinct CDR3 sequences, roughly 26% of them singletons. Sample: CD8+ T cells from PBMCs. These receptors originate from a human donor in good health (CMV status not recorded). Some clones in this sample may be carry-over from other donors' samples.

The chain recombines TRBV20-1 with TRBJ2-1, with a tentative D call TRBD2 (6 bases). Between the trimmed V and J ends, which lost 6 bases and 3 bases, there was a span of 21 bases. Germline V lookup: CDR1 DFQATT, CDR2 SNEGSKA (reference sequence). CDR3 size: 16 residues. CDR3 nucleotide sequence: TGCAGTGCCCATTTTGGGGGGAAAGGCCGCTACAATGAGCAGTTCTTC. Encoded protein: CSAHFGGKGRYNEQFF.

This clonotype was recorded many times. The chain couples TRBV10-3 to TRBJ2-3; D uncertain. In germline, CDR1 is ENHRY, CDR2 SYGVKD. The CDR3 is made up of 15 amino acids. The V end was cut by 0 bases, the J end by 1 base, with 8 bases between. CDR3 sequence reads: CAISESARGTDTQYF. DNA for the CDR3: TGTGCCATCAGTGAGTCCGCCCGAGGCACAGATACGCAGTATTTT.

The CDR3 reads CASSQTLGGEQFF. The CDR3 DNA reads as TGTGCCAGCAGCCAAACGCTAGGGGGTGAGCAGTTCTTC. This chain uses TRBV3-1 with TRBJ2-1, with D tentatively TRBD1 (6 bases). The CDR3 extends over 13 amino acids. CDR1 and CDR2 (germline): LGHDT, YNNKEL (reference sequence). Between the trimmed V and J ends, which lost 2 bases and 9 bases, there was a span of 11 bases.

This clonotype was recorded a few times. The chain has TRBV6-5 and TRBJ1-2; no definite D call. The germline V gene encodes CDR1 MNHEY and CDR2 SVGAGI. With 6 bases removed from V and 8 bases from J, the gap between germline ends came to 16 bases. This CDR3 has 13 residues. The CDR3 DNA is TGTGCCAGCAGCTCCGGGTCAATTCGGGGCTACACCTTC. This sequence encodes CASSSGSIRGYTF.

This clonotype has ten or more counts. The rearrangement links TRBV28 to TRBJ1-1; perhaps TRBD1 as D (6 bases). This CDR3 has 16 amino acids. Deletions cut 6 bases from V and 0 bases from J, with 17 bases between. Germline CDR1 is MDHEN and CDR2 is SYDVKM. DNA of the CDR3: TGTGCCAGCAGCCCTATAGGGGCAGGGGTGAACACTGAAGCTTTCTTT. This encodes CASSPIGAGVNTEAFF.

This clonotype came up a few times. V is TRBV7-9 and J is TRBJ2-2; D gene uncertain. V was trimmed by 2 bases and J by 1 base, leaving 8 bases between them. This CDR3 is 15 amino acids long. Germline CDR1 and CDR2: SEHNR and FQNEAQ (reference sequence). The chain's CDR3 is CASSLPDGNTGELFF. CDR3 nucleotide sequence: TGTGCCAGCAGCTTACCCGATGGGAACACCGGGGAGCTGTTTTTT.

The sample holds many counts of this clonotype. The CDR3 DNA is TGTGCCAGCAGCGAGGGACGGTATCAGCCCCAGCATTTT. Its translation is CASSEGRYQPQHF. This chain uses TRBV7-6 with TRBJ1-5, with a tentative D call TRBD1 (5 bases). Per the germline V gene, CDR1 is SGHVS and CDR2 is FNYEAQ. V lost 5 bases and J 5 bases, leaving 10 bases between the germline ends. There are 13 residues in the CDR3.

This chain links TRBV7-9 with TRBJ2-5; 7 bases line up with TRBD2. Trimming took 4 bases from V and 2 from J; bases not matched to a gene: 7. The germline V gene has CDR1 SEHNR and CDR2 FQNEAQ (reference sequence). The CDR3 is 15 amino acids. The CDR3 bases are TGTGCCAGCAGCTCAGAGTCCGGGGGGCAAGAGACCCAGTACTTC. Its translation: CASSSESGGQETQYF.

Written as DNA, the CDR3 is TGTGCCAGCAGCCCGGGACATTCTCATCAGCCCCAGCATTTT. This sequence encodes CASSPGHSHQPQHF. The rearrangement joins TRBV5-5 to TRBJ1-5; tentative D call: TRBD1 (6 bases). This CDR3 comprises 14 residues. Trimming removed 4 bases from V and 5 bases from J, with 13 bases in between. Germline-derived CDR1 and CDR2 are SGHKS and YYEKEE (reference sequence).

The chain combines TRBV7-9 with TRBJ1-6; D uncertain. The ends were cut back, 0 bases at V and 14 bases at J, with 5 bases in the middle. The germline V gene has CDR1 SEHNR and CDR2 FQNEAQ (reference sequence). The length of the CDR3 is 11 residues. CDR3 in DNA: TGTGCCAGCAGCTTAGCTGGGACCCTCCACTTT. Translated: CASSLAGTLHF.

The CDR3 DNA sequence: TGCAGTGCTAGGAAGACATCCCCTAGCACAGATACGCAGTATTTT. This encodes CSARKTSPSTDTQYF. V gene TRBV20-1 combines with J gene TRBJ2-3; D gene unclear. CDR1 is DFQATT and CDR2 is SNEGSKA in the germline V gene (reference sequence). The V end lost 3 bases, the J end lost 0 bases, and 13 bases lay between the germline ends. There are 15 residues in the CDR3.

This clonotype was seen at least ten times. V is TRBV6-5 and J is TRBJ1-2, with 7 bases identical to TRBD1. Germline CDR1 reads MNHEY; CDR2 reads SVGAGI. The CDR3 contains 14 residues. V lost 5 bases, J lost 5 bases, and 8 bases stayed unmatched. The CDR3 nucleotides are TGTGCCAGCAGTCCCAGCCCCAGGGGGTATGGCTACACCTTC. It yields the protein CASSPSPRGYGYTF.

There are many counts of this clonotype. V gene TRBV7-9 combines with J gene TRBJ1-1, with D possibly matching TRBD1 (5 bases). This CDR3 contains 15 residues. Germline lookup yields CDR1 SEHNR and CDR2 FQNEAQ (reference sequence). Trimming removed 2 bases at V and 5 bases at J, with 15 bases between. The CDR3 DNA reads TGTGCCAGCAGCTTAACACCTGGGGCAGGGACTGAAGCTTTCTTT. Amino acid sequence: CASSLTPGAGTEAFF.

This clonotype was counted between two and nine times. The chain couples TRBV10-3 to TRBJ1-6; a weak D match, TRBD1 (6 bases). CDR1 is ENHRY, CDR2 SYGVKD, per germline. The CDR3 extends over 15 amino acids. V was trimmed by 3 bases and J by 7 bases, leaving 13 bases between them. The CDR3 sequence is CAISDQGRGNSPLHF. The CDR3 DNA sequence: TGTGCCATCAGTGATCAGGGGCGGGGGAATTCACCCCTCCACTTT.

The sample holds a few counts of this clonotype. The chain has TRBV29-1 and TRBJ1-4; D unclear. Trimming pared 2 bases from V and 2 bases from J, leaving 12 bases between. The CDR3 is made up of 15 amino acids. Germline-derived CDR1 and CDR2 are SQVTM and ANQGSEA. CDR3 sequence: CSVELGWETNEKLFF. Written as DNA, the CDR3 is TGCAGCGTTGAATTAGGGTGGGAGACTAATGAAAAACTGTTTTTT.

The V and J genes are TRBV6-6 and TRBJ2-5; D is undetermined. Germline values: CDR1 MNHNY, CDR2 SVGAGI (reference sequence). The CDR3 is made up of 14 amino acids. V lost 2 bases to trimming and J lost 5 bases, with 12 bases between them. The CDR3 DNA reads as TGTGCCAGCAGTTACCAAGCCCTGGCGGAGACCCAGTACTTC. This encodes CASSYQALAETQYF.

J is TRBJ2-7 and V is TRBV28; either TRBD1 or TRBD2 may fit D (5 bases each). The V and J ends lost 3 bases and 4 bases respectively, with 16 bases between them. Germline lookup yields CDR1 MDHEN and CDR2 SYDVKM. The CDR3 runs to 15 residues. The CDR3 DNA follows: TGTGCCAGCAGTTTCCCCCGGGACGGAATTTACGAGCAGTACGTC. Protein: CASSFPRDGIYEQYV.

This clonotype was recorded a few times. The V call is TRBV20-1, the J call TRBJ1-6; TRBD1 aligns across 7 bases. V dropped 5 bases and J dropped 0; count of bases not matched to a gene: 4. The length of the CDR3 is 15 residues. Looked up from germline, CDR1 is DFQATT and CDR2 is SNEGSKA (reference sequence). The CDR3 nucleotides are TGCAGTGCTCCAGGGGGAGCCTCCTATAATTCACCCCTCCACTTT. Amino acid sequence: CSAPGGASYNSPLHF.

The chain carries TRBV4-2 and TRBJ1-6; perhaps TRBD1 as D (5 bases). The germline V gene encodes CDR1 LGHNA and CDR2 YNFKEQ. This CDR3 is built from 16 residues. Trimming shortened V by 4 bases and J by 5 bases, and 15 bases separated the two germline ends. CDR3: CASSPVRGPHNSPLHF. The CDR3 coding sequence is TGTGCCAGCAGCCCTGTTAGGGGACCGCATAATTCACCCCTCCACTTT.

This clonotype was recorded many times. The gene calls are TRBV7-6 and TRBJ2-1, with D perhaps assigned TRBD1 or TRBD2 (5 bases each). The CDR3 has 20 residues. V was cut by 1 base and J by 5 bases, with 27 bases left in between. CDR1 is SGHVS, CDR2 FNYEAQ, per germline. CDR3 sequence: CASSLDPRRRDQGVHNEQFF. In DNA form, the CDR3 reads TGTGCCAGCAGCTTAGACCCACGGAGGAGAGATCAGGGTGTCCACAATGAGCAGTTCTTC. Full variable domain (outside the CDR3, taken from reference TRBV7-6 and TRBJ2-1): GAGVSQSPRYKVTKRGQDVALRCDPISGHVSLYWYRQALGQGPEFLTYFNYEAQQDKSGLPNDRFSAERPEGSISTLTIQRTEQRDSAMYRCASSLDPRRRDQGVHNEQFFGPGTRLTVL.

This clonotype was observed at least ten times. The chain employs TRBV6-4 and TRBJ2-1; D call uncertain. The V end was cut by 8 bases, the J end by 6 bases, with 8 bases between. Per germline, CDR1 MRHNA and CDR2 SNTAGT. There are 11 residues in the CDR3. CDR3 sequence: CASRRSNEQFF. CDR3 sequence (DNA): TGTGCCAGCCGACGGAGCAATGAGCAGTTCTTC.

The rearrangement joins TRBV2 to TRBJ1-5, with a tentative D call TRBD1 (5 bases). This CDR3 comprises 11 residues. CDR1 is SNHLY and CDR2 is FYNNEI in the germline V gene. The germline V and J ends were trimmed by 8 bases and 6 bases, with 8 bases remaining between them. Written as DNA, the CDR3 is TGTGCCAGCGGTCAGGGTCAGCCCCAGCATTTT. Protein: CASGQGQPQHF. Full variable domain (missing parts from reference TRBV2 and TRBJ1-5): EPEVTQTPSHQVTQMGQEVILRCVPISNHLYFYWYRQILGQKVEFLVSFYNNEISEKSEIFDDQFSVERPDGSNFTLKIRSTKLEDSAMYFCASGQGQPQHFGDGTRLSIL.

This chain uses TRBV29-1 with TRBJ2-7; the match to TRBD2 covers 7 bases. Germline V gene lookup returns CDR1 SQVTM and CDR2 ANQGSEA. With 2 bases clipped from V and 4 bases from J, the junction kept 8 bases outside the gene matches. The CDR3 contains 14 residues. The DNA for the CDR3 is TGCAGCGTTGAATGGGAGCGGGGACCTTACGAGCAGTACTTC. This codes for CSVEWERGPYEQYF.

This clonotype was counted at least ten times. This chain joins TRBV7-2 and TRBJ2-1; 8 bases line up with TRBD2. V lost 5 bases to trimming and J lost 10 bases; unmatched junction nucleotides: 16. This CDR3 contains 16 residues. Germline CDR1 is SGHTA and CDR2 is FQGNSA. The CDR3 spells CASSEFIGGELGEQFF. The CDR3 nucleotides read TGTGCCAGCAGCGAATTTATCGGGGGGGAACTAGGGGAGCAGTTCTTC.

The table lists this clonotype with many counts. This chain joins TRBV6-6 and TRBJ2-1, with 14 bases aligning to TRBD2. V was clipped by 6 bases and J by 1 base; unmatched bases: 5. This CDR3 is built from 17 residues. Germline CDR1 reads MNHNY; CDR2 reads SVGAGI (reference sequence). Here the CDR3 reads CASSLGLAGVSYNEQFF. The CDR3 DNA sequence: TGTGCCAGCAGCCTGGGACTAGCGGGGGTTTCCTACAATGAGCAGTTCTTC.

This chain joins TRBV29-1 and TRBJ2-1; TRBD2 matches 9 bases. Trimming took 6 bases from V and 2 from J; bases not matched to a gene: 8. Germline V gene sequence: CDR1 SQVTM, CDR2 ANQGSEA. This CDR3 has 15 residues. As DNA, the CDR3 is TGCAGCGTGTCTGGTCTAGCGGGGACCTACAATGAGCAGTTCTTC. Encoded protein: CSVSGLAGTYNEQFF.

This clonotype was seen more than once but under ten times. The chain employs TRBV14 and TRBJ1-1, with D possibly being TRBD1 (6 bases). Trimming pared 0 bases from V and 2 bases from J, leaving 10 bases between. Germline assignment: CDR1 SGHDN and CDR2 FVKESK. The CDR3 sequence is 15 residues long. CDR3 nucleotides: TGTGCCAGCAGCCAAGATTCGGGACAAAACACTGAAGCTTTCTTT. The encoded protein is CASSQDSGQNTEAFF.

V and J are TRBV6-1 and TRBJ2-2; unclear D gene. The CDR3 totals 16 residues. The germline V gene encodes CDR1 MNHNS and CDR2 SASEGT. The V gene lost 7 bases and the J gene lost 2 bases, with 17 bases spanning the gap. The CDR3 reads CASTSDTLHNTGELFF. For the CDR3, the DNA is TGTGCCAGCACCTCCGACACCCTACACAACACCGGGGAGCTGTTTTTT.

This clonotype came up many times. Compared with germline, one end of the junction differs, possibly owing to a read error. This chain links TRBV7-7 with TRBJ2-2, with D possibly called TRBD1 or TRBD2 (5 bases each). This CDR3 comprises 16 residues. Germline CDR1 reads SSHAT; CDR2 reads FNYEAQ (reference sequence). CDR3 in DNA: TGTGCTAGCAGCGAGGGGAGAACGATAAACACCGGGGAGCTGTTTTTT. It codes for CASSEGRTINTGELFF.

The V gene is TRBV6-5, the J gene TRBJ2-4; D uncertain. Trimming shortened V by 6 bases and J by 3 bases, and 9 bases separated the two germline ends. The CDR3 covers 13 residues. Germline assignment: CDR1 MNHEY and CDR2 SVGAGI. CDR3 protein: CASSPRVKNIQYF. For the CDR3, the DNA is TGTGCCAGCAGCCCTAGGGTCAAAAACATTCAGTACTTC.